One sample yielded the 2 T cell receptor beta chains listed below, sequenced in a study of blood T cell repertoires in COVID-19. Some clones are missing from TCRdb's copy, which holds only in-frame ones; the method was immunoSEQ multiplex PCR. This sample has some 150,000 clones, with 75% to 90% found just once. The sequenced material came from peripheral blood. These receptors all come from an older woman with active COVID-19.

The chain uses TRBV7-8 and TRBJ2-1; 7 bases are a match to TRBD2. The CDR3 has 13 amino acids. CDR1 and CDR2 (germline): SGHVS, FQNEAQ. Trimming at V came to 11 bases and at J to 4 bases, leaving 8 bases not matched to a gene. The CDR3 spells CAATGDYYNEQFF. CDR3 nucleotides: TGTGCCGCAACCGGGGACTATTACAATGAGCAGTTCTTC.

The rearrangement uses TRBV7-8 and TRBJ1-1; D is unresolved. Germline V gene sequence: CDR1 SGHVS, CDR2 FQNEAQ. This CDR3 has 15 amino acids. V shed 0 bases and J shed 3 bases, with 11 bases lying between them. This chain's CDR3 is CASSLARGGHTEAFF. The CDR3 nucleotides are TGTGCCAGCAGCTTAGCCCGGGGAGGGCACACTGAAGCTTTCTTT.